This T cell receptor beta chain derives from a study of T cells in Graves' hyperthyroidism and ophthalmopathy. General study findings and limits: Patients with ophthalmopathy were separated from those with stable hyperthyroidism by a 13 V-J model. Most thyroid clonotypes that were expanded above 0.001 also turned up in blood.

Researchers took RNA transcripts and amplified the TCR beta CDR3 regions from them. HTBI primers were employed in a first-round RT-PCR of the TCR CDR3. TCRdb independently ran MiXCR on the multiplex PCR reads; one entry per CDR3 protein. The sample has over 500,000 distinct CDR3 sequences; roughly 16% are singletons. This CDR3 is 14 amino acids long. V dropped 4 bases and J dropped 0 bases, with 11 bases sitting between them. Per germline, CDR1 SGDLS and CDR2 YYNGEE. This clonotype has more than one count but fewer than ten. Its antigen is still unknown. The receptor was isolated from a woman aged 30 to 39 with Graves' ophthalmopathy. The chain combines TRBV9 with TRBJ2-7, with D maybe TRBD1 (6 bases). Specimen: blood. The chain's CDR3 is CASSQGSFSYEQYF. The CDR3 DNA reads as TGTGCCAGCAGCCAGGGGAGTTTCTCCTACGAGCAGTACTTC.